One and the same sample provided the 5 T cell receptor beta chains below, sequenced in a study of type 1 regulatory T cells. TCRdb used MiXCR to reprocess the reads, holding one entry per CDR3 protein. The sample records some 60,000 distinct CDR3 sequences, around 62% being singletons. Antigen specificity for these receptors is unknown. Sequenced: cultured non-Tr1 T cells, either the whole culture or a sorted T cell fraction (not recorded which). The receptors derive from a human donor in good health.

The chain joins TRBV7-2 to TRBJ2-1; D is possibly TRBD1 (6 bases). The CDR3 loop spans 15 amino acids. Germline V gives CDR1 SGHTA, CDR2 FQGNSA. Between the trimmed V and J ends, which lost 5 bases and 7 bases, there was a span of 18 bases. CDR3: CASSKETQGWNEQFF. DNA of the CDR3: TGTGCCAGCAGCAAAGAAACACAGGGTTGGAATGAGCAGTTCTTC.

The sample holds one count of this clonotype. The genes are TRBV6-5 and TRBJ2-5; unclear D gene. The germline V and J ends were trimmed by 6 bases and 4 bases, with 21 bases remaining between them. CDR1 is MNHEY and CDR2 is SVGAGI in the germline V gene. The CDR3 has 16 amino acids. The CDR3 DNA follows: TGTGCCAGCAGGTCCCCCGGGCCAGGTGCCAGAGAGACCCAGTACTTC. Residues: CASRSPGPGARETQYF.

The count of this clonotype is one. The V gene is TRBV7-2, the J gene TRBJ2-7; the D gene is possibly TRBD2 (6 bases). This CDR3 is built from 17 residues. Trimming removed 2 bases from V and 1 base from J, with 18 bases in between. Germline V gives CDR1 SGHTA, CDR2 FQGNSA. The CDR3 is CASSLSTAGPASYEQYF. The CDR3 nucleotides are TGTGCCAGCAGCTTATCAACCGCGGGACCGGCTTCCTACGAGCAGTACTTC.

The CDR3 region is CASSSTGRGAGRIEQFF. The CDR3 nucleotides read TGTGCCAGCAGTTCCACAGGGAGAGGAGCGGGACGGATTGAGCAGTTCTTC. The genes are TRBV7-9 and TRBJ2-1, with D perhaps matching TRBD2 (7 bases). The germline gives CDR1 SEHNR, CDR2 FQNEAQ (reference sequence). This CDR3 region has 17 residues. V gave up 6 bases and J gave up 9 bases, with 27 bases separating them. The complete variable domain, with remaining parts taken from reference TRBV7-9 and TRBJ2-1, reads DTGVSQNPRHKITKRGQNVTFRCDPISEHNRLYWYRQTLGQGPEFLTYFQNEAQLEKSRLLSDRFSAERPKGSFSTLEIQRTEQGDSAMYLCASSSTGRGAGRIEQFFGPGTRLTVL.

CDR3: CSAFPGGLNTEAFF. The CDR3 DNA follows: TGCAGTGCTTTCCCCGGGGGGCTGAACACTGAAGCTTTCTTT. The J gene is TRBJ1-1, the V gene TRBV20-1, with D possibly matching TRBD1 (6 bases). This CDR3 comprises 14 residues. Trimming cost V 5 bases and J 0 bases, with 13 bases left between them. The germline gives CDR1 DFQATT, CDR2 SNEGSKA (reference sequence).